The clone carrying this T cell receptor beta chain was seen only a few times. The antigen remains undetermined. TCRdb itself ran the reads through MiXCR, one entry per CDR3 protein. The table has some 150,000 distinct CDR3 sequences, more than 25% seen once; the top ten hold roughly 51%. These data come from a study of T cell repertoires in cytomegalovirus infection. As for the study in general: In the study, CMV epitopes included recently identified HLA-C-restricted and well-studied HLA-B-restricted ones. Study-level results: The ex vivo response showed dominance by HLA-C-restricted CMV-specific TCR beta clonotypes. Summed public TCR beta family frequency identified CMV carriers bearing the relevant HLA.

The sequence was collected from a human donor in good health (CMV status not recorded). Some clones in this sample may be carry-over from other donors' samples. The specimen was CD8+ T cells from cultured PBMCs, collected from culture after CMV antigen stimulation.

The CDR3 nucleotides read TGTGCCAGCAGCGACCTTGCGGGGGTTTACAATGAGCAGTTCTTC. Protein product: CASSDLAGVYNEQFF. V is TRBV12-3 or TRBV12-4 and J is TRBJ2-1; TRBD2 agrees at 7 bases. The length of the CDR3 is 15 residues. V was clipped by 6 bases and J by 4 bases; unmatched bases: 9.